This TCR beta chain comes out of a study of shared clonotypes between healthy human individuals (TCRdb year 2020). A note on the overall study: A couple of women and three men aged 18 to 49 years were included in the cohort. For each donor, CD4 naive and CD4 memory were each run on three plates, CD8 naive on two plates, and CD8 memory on one plate. Libraries were prepared and TCR repertoires were sequenced by different laboratories using diverse techniques, in order to increase sequencing depth and limit assay-specific biases. The study deeply sequenced blood TCR repertoires of about 5 healthy adults to estimate repertoire size and the extent of clonotype sharing between individuals. Each donor's leukapheresis produced roughly between about 0.85 and 10 billion PBMCs. Results the study describes overall, beyond this receptor: Compared with non-shared clonotypes, clonotypes shared by all four sorted-subset donors had higher generation probabilities. Sampling was restricted to blood, and TCR repertoires in tissues likely differ from the TCR repertoires found in blood. Based on pairwise subsampling, the degree of clonotype sharing among donors was expected to be affected by sequencing depth. Rarefaction of sorted-subset datasets indicated incomplete sequencing despite the large sequencing depth. Sharing across four donors was observed for around 5% of naive CD4, 3.5% of naive CD8, about 2.3% of memory CD4, and about 0.39% of memory CD8 clonotypes. The small number of donors limited the genetic and exposure-history diversity represented. Larger estimated clonotype richness was generally found for naive subsets than for memory subsets.

A word on this clone: This clone's antigen is unknown. No base quality values were provided; no much bigger clone lies one nucleotide off.

Donors were healthy HIV-negative adults with no recently reported acute infections or vaccinations. All donors were Caucasian adults living in Nashville, Tennessee, USA. CD4+ T cells were enriched through magnetic negative selection, after which naive cells were positively selected on CD45RA and the remaining negative fraction served as the memory subset. Blood was obtained by leukapheresis, after which PBMCs were separated by Ficoll-Histopaque density gradient centrifugation and cryopreserved in liquid nitrogen vapor phase. Analytical flow cytometry was used to check the purity and quantity of each magnetically sorted T cell population. Genomic DNA was isolated from each sorted fraction and quantified by UV absorbance on a Nanodrop 2000c. TCR CDR3 regions were amplified from genomic DNA by multiplex PCR using the deep immunoSEQ assay. Genomic DNA extracted from each cell subset was distributed evenly over all wells of several immunoSEQ 96-well plates, and each plate served as one replicate. For sorted subsets, around 0.2 ug genomic DNA, equal to 25,000 to 35,000 T cell genomes, was loaded into each replicate PCR. The purified libraries were quantified using a Qubit 3.0 fluorometer, sized with a Bioanalyzer 2100, and then quantified again using the KAPA Library Quantification kit. Each immunoSEQ 96-well plate was sequenced on its own single-read 150-cycle Illumina NextSeq 550 flow cell. Per the source publication's procedure: Because the immunoSEQ output held only junctional sequences and lacked quality scores, the filtering could not match the filtering applied to full-length reads. Sequences were annotated with PyIR, a Python wrapper for IgBLAST v1.9, using IMGT germline references to assign V/J genes and CDR3. Reads were removed for weak V/J assignments (E-value above 1e-6), missing CDR3, stop codons, out-of-frame junctions, or ambiguous translated residues. A V3J clonotype was defined by an identical inferred V gene, J gene, and CDR3 amino acid sequence. Percentage overlap between repertoires was computed as shared unique clonotypes divided by the size of the smaller repertoire. Repertoire richness was assessed with RTK rarefaction, the Chao1 estimator, and Recon v2.1 estimates of unobserved clonotypes. Generation probabilities for all TCRbeta clonotypes obtained by the gDNA method from a few donors were computed using OLGA. TCRdb stores this immuneACCESS table with in-frame sequences only. Part of the clones is absent; in the studies checked, under half of the shortfall reflects unresolved V genes, and no reason is known for the rest. The D gene and trimming were derived from the DNA, and the V and J assignments and clone size from that table. This sample gives fewer than 850,000 clones in total; about 78% of them show up just once. Of the sample, around 2% is held by the ten largest clones.

Taken from cysteine to phenylalanine, the CDR3 has 17 residues. Here the CDR3 DNA is all that survives: 51 bases in frame from base 1. The germline V gene yields LGHNA for CDR1 and YNFKEQ for CDR2. At the junction V is shortened by 1 base and J by 8 bases; bases outside the gene matches: 12. The sequencing sample was made of memory CD4+ T cells sorted from blood. The cell subset or site label of this sample denotes: CD45RA-negative fraction. Recombination joined TRBV4-2 with TRBJ1-4, with 8 middle bases fitting TRBD1. The sequence was obtained from a young woman in good health. The nucleotide sequence is TGTGCCAGCAGCCAAGCCCCCGCAGGGGGCGCGGAGGAAAAACTGTTTTTT. This encodes CASSQAPAGGAEEKLFF.